This T cell receptor beta chain was identified in a study of vaccination and CD4 T cells after COVID-19. Looking at the study overall: Of the convalescent patients, who were SARS-CoV-2 positive by nasal swab PCR, about 10 had mild and one severe disease. Regarding the study as a whole: SARS-CoV-2-reactive clonotypes rose nonsignificantly, with the median going from 21 to 38.

V was cut by 1 base and J by 5 bases, with 8 bases left in between. This CDR3 is 14 amino acids long. Germline V CDR1 and CDR2: LNHNV, YYDKDF (reference sequence). This clonotype was counted a single time. The antigen is unknown. TCRdb reanalysed the PCR reads using MiXCR and keeps one entry per CDR3 protein. The sample gives 15,000 to 16,000 distinct CDR3 sequences, 66% of which show up once; around 1.1% is in the top ten. Sequencing used CD4+ T cells from blood, obtained after SARS-CoV-2 vaccination. The TCR originated in a human donor who had recovered from COVID-19. The gene calls are TRBV15 and TRBJ1-4; the D gene is possibly TRBD1 (5 bases). The chain's CDR3 is CATSRATANEKLFF. The CDR3 region has the DNA TGTGCCACCAGCAGAGCGACAGCAAATGAAAAACTGTTTTTT.